A selection of T cell receptor beta chains follows, all from one sample in a study of blood T cell repertoires in COVID-19. The protocol was immunoSEQ multiplex PCR, while the TCRdb copy is restricted to in-frame clones and leaves out a portion. This table holds roughly 150,000 clones, just under 85% found once. Sequencing was performed on peripheral blood. The origin of the receptors is a woman over 75 with COVID-19, enrolled during active disease. Both conserved end residues are trimmed from each CDR3.

V	J	CDR3
TRBV27	TRBJ2-1	ASSLIAGPAQQF
TRBV5-1	TRBJ2-7	ASSLQREGHEQY
TRBV7-2	TRBJ2-1	ASSLASGGWNEQF
TRBV5-1	TRBJ2-7	ASSLGSSGTYEQY
TRBV3-1/TRBV3-2	TRBJ1-4	ASSARTGYSEKLF
TRBV27	TRBJ1-1	ASRGRQGTKTEAF
TRBV6-5	TRBJ2-5	ASRIRETQY
TRBV10-3	TRBJ2-2	AISERGLGELF
TRBV27	TRBJ2-2	ASSLEQGNTGELF
TRBV7-3	TRBJ2-1	ASSRLAGIVQQF
TRBV29-1	TRBJ1-1	SADRVNTEAF
TRBV10-3	TRBJ1-2	AISVDRNYGYT
TRBV5-1	TRBJ1-2	ASSLGSQVRAYT
TRBV3-1/TRBV3-2	TRBJ2-3	ASSQDSRSTNTQY
TRBV6-1	TRBJ2-3	ASSEVVGASTDTQY